Below, 18 T cell receptor beta chains from the same sample are listed, as sequenced in a study of blood T cell repertoires in COVID-19 (TCRdb year 2020). The library was prepared using the immunoSEQ multiplex PCR assay. What TCRdb holds here is the immuneACCESS table cut down to in-frame rearrangements. Part of the clones is not present; checked against another copy, under half of the missing clones reflect an unresolved V gene, and the others are unexplained. This sample comprises about 62,000 clones, 75% to 90% of them detected only once. The top ten clones comprise 15% to 20% of the sample. The sequenced sample was peripheral blood. These receptors were obtained from a woman aged 55 to 70 with COVID-19, enrolled during active disease.

The chain employs TRBV6-5 and TRBJ2-7, with 11 nucleotides matching TRBD1. This CDR3 is 15 amino acids long. Germline CDR1 MNHEY, CDR2 SVGAGI. Trimming at V came to 0 bases and at J to 3 bases, leaving 1 base not matched to a gene. CDR3 residues: CASSYSGTGGYEQYF. CDR3 nucleotide sequence: TGTGCCAGCAGTTACTCCGGGACAGGGGGCTACGAGCAGTACTTC.

Only one count was recorded for this clone. The chain combines TRBV6-2 or TRBV6-3 with TRBJ2-1; the D is unclear. V lost 3 bases, J lost 10 bases, and 16 bases lay in between. CDR1 MNHEY and CDR2 SVGEGT come from the germline V gene. There are 14 residues in the CDR3. CDR3 nucleotides: TGTGCCAGCAGTTATACCAGCTACCCTAGGGAGCAGTTCTTC. Protein product: CASSYTSYPREQFF.

The chain recombines TRBV9 with TRBJ1-6, with a possible D match to TRBD1 (6 bases). Trimming removed 4 bases from V and 7 bases from J, with 24 bases in between. This CDR3 contains 18 residues. In germline, CDR1 is SGDLS, CDR2 YYNGEE. CDR3 sequence reads: CASSFQGGGNLVNSPLHF. In DNA, the CDR3 is TGTGCCAGCAGCTTTCAGGGAGGGGGGAATTTAGTAAATTCACCCCTCCACTTT.

The CDR3 DNA is TGCAGTGCCAGTCGGGGGACGGGTGATTCACCCCTCCACTTT. It translates to CSASRGTGDSPLHF. The V and J genes are TRBV20-1 and TRBJ1-6; the D gene is possibly TRBD1 (5 bases). The CDR3 length is 14 residues. V was trimmed by 6 bases and J by 8 bases, leaving 17 bases between them. Germline CDR1 is DFQATT and CDR2 is SNEGSKA (reference sequence).

This clone has a handful of counts. The rearrangement uses TRBV29-1 and TRBJ1-2; the match to TRBD1 covers 8 bases. CDR3 length: 12 amino acids. Germline V gene sequence: CDR1 SQVTM, CDR2 ANQGSEA. J lost 9 bases, V lost 4 bases, and 7 bases had no gene match. The CDR3 DNA sequence: TGCAGCGTTGTTGGACAGGGATATCGCTACACCTTC. Translating it yields CSVVGQGYRYTF.

This clone was recorded only once. This chain connects TRBV30 to TRBJ2-3; D might be TRBD2 (6 bases). The CDR3 loop spans 15 amino acids. Per germline, CDR1 GTSNPN and CDR2 SVGIG (reference sequence). V was cut by 0 bases and J by 5 bases, with 15 bases left in between. The CDR3 nucleotides are TGTGCCTGGAGTGTAGCGGCTAGCGAGGGAGATACGCAGTATTTT. Translating gives CAWSVAASEGDTQYF.

This rearrangement joins TRBV10-3 to TRBJ2-1, with D possibly being TRBD1 (7 bases). Germline CDR1 reads ENHRY; CDR2 reads SYGVKD. The CDR3 is 14 amino acids. V lost 8 bases and J 2 bases, leaving 13 bases between the germline ends. CDR3 in amino acids: CAIGRDRTYNEQFF. The CDR3 nucleotides read TGTGCCATCGGGCGGGACAGAACCTACAATGAGCAGTTCTTC.

The chain links TRBV12-5 to TRBJ2-5; 7 positions agree with TRBD2. There are 15 residues in the CDR3. The V gene end was trimmed by 6 bases and the J gene end by 1 base; junction bases not matched to a gene: 8. Germline CDR1 is LGHNT and CDR2 is FRNRAP. The CDR3 here is CASGLRGTLQETQYF. CDR3 in DNA: TGTGCTAGTGGCTTGCGGGGGACCCTCCAAGAGACCCAGTACTTC.

The chain joins TRBV27 to TRBJ1-2; D call uncertain. CDR1 MNHEY and CDR2 SMNVEV come from the germline V gene (reference sequence). The CDR3 length is 13 residues. The germline V and J ends were trimmed by 4 bases and 2 bases, with 8 bases remaining between them. CDR3 protein: CASSWSLNYGYTF. CDR3 DNA sequence: TGTGCCAGCAGTTGGAGTCTCAACTATGGCTACACCTTC.

The V call is TRBV7-9, the J call TRBJ1-4, with D possibly being TRBD1 (5 bases). V lost 0 bases, J lost 7 bases, and 6 bases lay in between. Germline lookup yields CDR1 SEHNR and CDR2 FQNEAQ (reference sequence). This CDR3 is built from 13 residues. The CDR3: CASSLAGAEKLFF. DNA of the CDR3: TGTGCCAGCAGCTTAGCAGGGGCTGAAAAACTGTTTTTT.

The chain has TRBV19 and TRBJ1-6; 10 nucleotides match TRBD1. This CDR3 region has 17 residues. The germline gives CDR1 LNHDA, CDR2 SQIVND (reference sequence). V shed 3 bases, J shed 8 bases, and the junction held 10 bases outside the gene matches. The CDR3 coding sequence is TGTGCCAGTAGTATCATAATTACCGGGACAGGGGATTCACCCCTCCACTTT. Its protein is CASSIIITGTGDSPLHF.

The rearrangement links TRBV19 to TRBJ2-7; no reliable D call. The CDR3 totals 12 residues. Trimming stripped 5 bases from V and 0 bases from J, with 5 bases between. CDR1 LNHDA and CDR2 SQIVND come from the germline V gene (reference sequence). The chain's CDR3 is CASSESSYEQYF. The CDR3, as DNA: TGTGCCAGTAGTGAGAGCTCCTACGAGCAGTACTTC.

This sequence joins TRBV7-9 and TRBJ1-1; 8 positions match TRBD1. Germline loops: CDR1 SEHNR, CDR2 FQNEAQ (reference sequence). The CDR3 is 13 residues long. Trimming at V came to 11 bases and at J to 0 bases, leaving 5 bases not matched to a gene. CDR3 in amino acids: CAAGQGLNTEAFF. DNA of the CDR3: TGTGCCGCCGGACAGGGACTGAACACTGAAGCTTTCTTT.

The rearrangement joins TRBV7-3 to TRBJ1-4, with 7 bases matching TRBD1. There are 13 residues in the CDR3. Germline lookup yields CDR1 SGHTA and CDR2 FQGTGA. V lost 6 bases and J lost 6; bases outside the gene matches: 4. The CDR3 nucleotides read TGTGCCAGCAGTACAGGGGTTGATGAAAAACTGTTTTTT. Protein: CASSTGVDEKLFF.

This chain connects TRBV6-5 to TRBJ2-3, with D possibly TRBD1 on 6 matching bases. The germline V gene has CDR1 MNHEY and CDR2 SVGAGI. This CDR3 region has 13 residues. With 6 bases removed from V and 5 bases from J, the gap between germline ends came to 12 bases. CDR3 sequence (DNA): TGTGCCAGCAGGACCACAGGGATAGATACGCAGTATTTT. Translating it yields CASRTTGIDTQYF.

The V call is TRBV9, the J call TRBJ2-1; 13 bases map to TRBD2. Trimming cost V 8 bases and J 4 bases; bases outside gene matches: 9. CDR3 size: 16 residues. The germline V gene encodes CDR1 SGDLS and CDR2 YYNGEE. The CDR3 bases are TGTGCCAGAACCGGGACTAGCGGGGAAAAATACAATGAGCAGTTCTTC. Translating gives CARTGTSGEKYNEQFF.

This clone has just one count. V gene TRBV4-1 combines with J gene TRBJ1-1; 10 bases are a match to TRBD1. With V trimmed by 4 bases and J by 3 bases, 8 bases remained unmatched. Germline-derived CDR1 and CDR2 are MGHRA and YSYEKL. The CDR3 totals 16 residues. CDR3 nucleotides: TGCGCCAGCAGCCCGGGCGACAGGGGGCGGTACACTGAAGCTTTCTTT. This translates into CASSPGDRGRYTEAFF.

The chain recombines TRBV9 with TRBJ2-7; 10 bases line up with TRBD2. The CDR3 covers 14 residues. V was clipped by 0 bases and J by 3 bases; unmatched bases: 0. In germline, CDR1 is SGDLS, CDR2 YYNGEE. The CDR3 DNA follows: TGTGCCAGCAGCGTAGGGACTAGCGGCTACGAGCAGTACTTC. Translation: CASSVGTSGYEQYF.